Presented here are 8 T cell receptor beta chains from one specimen sequenced in a study of control samples from healthy donors and cancer patients. TCRdb keeps only in-frame clones here, not all; method: immunoSEQ multiplex PCR. The sample has about 28,000 clones; 65% to 80% are singletons. Material for sequencing was PBMCs. These receptors originate from a man aged 60 to 69 with head and neck cancer.

The CDR3 DNA sequence: TGCGCCAGCAGCTTGGAAACGCCCGGGACTTACACCTACGAGCAGTACTTC. As protein: CASSLETPGTYTYEQYF. The V and J genes are TRBV5-1 and TRBJ2-7; TRBD2 is a possible D gene (6 bases). V lost 0 bases and J 2 bases, leaving 18 bases between the germline ends. This CDR3 has 17 residues. Germline V gives CDR1 SGHRS, CDR2 YFSETQ.

This sequence joins TRBV5-5 and TRBJ1-6, with D uncertain. Trimming took 0 bases from V and 10 from J, leaving 11 bases between them. CDR3 length equals 14 residues. In germline, CDR1 is SGHKS, CDR2 YYEKEE (reference sequence). The CDR3 reads CASSLESARSPLHF. DNA of the CDR3: TGTGCCAGCAGCTTGGAGTCGGCAAGGTCACCCCTCCACTTT.

J is TRBJ2-7 and V is TRBV18; unclear D gene. Germline CDR1 KGHSH, CDR2 LQKENI. V was pared by 3 bases and J by 5 bases, with 17 bases between. This CDR3 comprises 15 residues. In DNA form, the CDR3 reads TGTGCCAGCTCACCCCTCGTAGGGATTAGCCACGAGCAGTACTTC. Its translation: CASSPLVGISHEQYF.

J is TRBJ1-5 and V is TRBV6-7, with a possible D match to TRBD1 (6 bases). TRBV6-7 is marked as an open reading frame, function uncertain. The CDR3 contains 18 residues. V gave up 1 base and J gave up 5 bases, with 21 bases separating them. The CDR3, as DNA: TGTGCCAGCAGTTACTGTCCAACAGGGATGGGGTGGGATCAGCCCCAGCATTTT. Amino acid sequence: CASSYCPTGMGWDQPQHF.

This clone was found once. Relative to the germline gene, one junction end is altered; a read error may explain this. The V gene is TRBV28, the J gene TRBJ1-3, with D unclear. Germline V gene lookup returns CDR1 MDHEN and CDR2 SYDVKM. The CDR3 totals 14 residues. CDR3 protein: CASSFTASRNTIYF. The DNA for the CDR3 is TGTGCCAGCAGTTTTACAGCCTCTCGAAACACCATATATTTT.

This sequence joins TRBV30 and TRBJ2-3; no clear D. The CDR3 runs 13 residues. The germline V and J ends were trimmed by 4 bases and 2 bases, with 10 bases remaining between them. Looked up from germline, CDR1 is GTSNPN and CDR2 is SVGIG (reference sequence). The CDR3 loop reads CAWISSNTDTQYF. The CDR3 DNA reads as TGTGCCTGGATTAGTAGCAACACAGATACGCAGTATTTT. Looking up the rest from reference TRBV30 and TRBJ2-3 gives the full variable domain: SQTIHQWPATLVQPVGSPLSLECTVEGTSNPNLYWYRQAAGRGLQLLFYSVGIGQISSEVPQNLSASRPQDRQFILSSKKLLLSDSGFYLCAWISSNTDTQYFGPGTRLTVL.

This chain links TRBV5-1 with TRBJ2-5; possible D gene TRBD1, 6 bases. Trimming cost V 4 bases and J 5 bases, with 12 bases left between them. From germline, CDR1 is SGHRS and CDR2 YFSETQ. The CDR3 is 13 amino acids. The CDR3 DNA is TGCGCCAGCAGCCTACAGGGCTGGGAGACCCAGTACTTC. It is translated as CASSLQGWETQYF.

The V call is TRBV5-1, the J call TRBJ2-7; 8 positions match TRBD2. Trimming at V came to 3 bases and at J to 1 base, leaving 15 bases not matched to a gene. From germline, CDR1 is SGHRS and CDR2 YFSETQ. CDR3 length: 18 residues. The CDR3 nucleotides read TGCGCCAGCAGCTCTGACGGGAGGGGCGGGACTAGGTCCTACGAGCAGTACTTC. As protein: CASSSDGRGGTRSYEQYF. The variable domain in full, completed from reference TRBV5-1 and TRBJ2-7, reads KAGVTQTPRYLIKTRGQQVTLSCSPISGHRSVSWYQQTPGQGLQFLFEYFSETQRNKGNFPGRFSGRQFSNSRSEMNVSTLELGDSALYLCASSSDGRGGTRSYEQYFGPGTRLTVT.